The next 15 T cell receptor beta chains were all read from a single sample in a study of blood T cell repertoires in COVID-19. TCRdb keeps only in-frame clones here, not all; method: immunoSEQ multiplex PCR. The sample holds 80,000 to 100,000 clones; 80% to 85% are singletons and the top ten take about a sixth. The sequenced sample was peripheral blood. The receptors were sampled from a woman older than 75 with active or convalescent COVID-19.

This clone has just a few counts. The rearrangement joins TRBV12-3 or TRBV12-4 to TRBJ1-2; D unresolved. V was clipped by 7 bases and J by 6 bases, with 15 bases between them. This CDR3 contains 13 residues. As DNA, the CDR3 is TGTGCCAGCACCCTCACCCAGTTGAATGGCTACACCTTC. As protein: CASTLTQLNGYTF.

The chain employs TRBV19 and TRBJ1-4, with 10 bases identical to TRBD1. Trimming cost V 5 bases and J 8 bases; bases outside gene matches: 11. CDR3 length equals 16 residues. The germline V gene has CDR1 LNHDA and CDR2 SQIVND (reference sequence). The CDR3 sequence: CASSFSPGQGSEKLFF. The CDR3 nucleotides are TGTGCCAGTAGTTTTTCGCCGGGACAGGGGAGCGAAAAACTGTTTTTT.

This clone was seen ten or more times. This chain links TRBV27 with TRBJ1-3, with TRBD1 matching over 10 bases. The CDR3 is 12 residues long. The germline gives CDR1 MNHEY, CDR2 SMNVEV (reference sequence). The V and J ends lost 6 bases and 8 bases, in that order; junction bases with no gene match: 1. CDR3 nucleotides: TGTGCCAGCAGAGGACAGGGGGACACCATATATTTT. Protein: CASRGQGDTIYF.

The chain recombines TRBV4-3 with TRBJ2-7; 9 bases are a match to TRBD2. This CDR3 spans 16 amino acids. Trimming at V came to 0 bases and at J to 3 bases, leaving 6 bases not matched to a gene. Germline-derived CDR1 and CDR2 are LGHNA and YSLEER. CDR3 coding DNA: TGCGCCAGCAGCCAAGAATTCGGCGGGGGGGACTACGAGCAGTACTTC. This encodes CASSQEFGGGDYEQYF.

The chain combines TRBV11-2 with TRBJ2-7; D not resolved. The length of the CDR3 is 16 residues. Between the trimmed V and J ends, which lost 5 bases and 0 bases, there was a span of 17 bases. Germline-derived CDR1 and CDR2 are SGHAT and FQNNGV. CDR3 DNA sequence: TGTGCCAGCAGCCGATTACAGTCACAGAGCTCCTACGAGCAGTACTTC. It yields the protein CASSRLQSQSSYEQYF.

The table lists this clone with a few counts. The chain recombines TRBV27 with TRBJ1-2, with D perhaps TRBD1 (6 bases). Germline values: CDR1 MNHEY, CDR2 SMNVEV (reference sequence). V was pared by 0 bases and J by 4 bases, with 12 bases between. This CDR3 region has 15 residues. CDR3 coding DNA: TGTGCCAGCAGTTTATCTTGGCAGACAGGCTATGGCTACACCTTC. Translated, it gives CASSLSWQTGYGYTF.

The chain has TRBV30 and TRBJ2-1, with D unclear. Trimming took off 0 bases at V and 4 bases at J, with 16 bases between the two ends. The CDR3 runs to 16 residues. CDR1 GTSNPN and CDR2 SVGIG come from the germline V gene (reference sequence). This chain's CDR3 is CAWSVRPRGGYNEQFF. CDR3 in DNA: TGTGCCTGGAGTGTAAGGCCCCGTGGCGGATACAATGAGCAGTTCTTC. The variable domain in full, with the rest retrieved from reference TRBV30 and TRBJ2-1, is SQTIHQWPATLVQPVGSPLSLECTVEGTSNPNLYWYRQAAGRGLQLLFYSVGIGQISSEVPQNLSASRPQDRQFILSSKKLLLSDSGFYLCAWSVRPRGGYNEQFFGPGTRLTVL.

The chain links TRBV4-1 to TRBJ2-2; 9 bases map to TRBD1. CDR3 size: 16 residues. Germline CDR1 MGHRA, CDR2 YSYEKL. V lost 3 bases to trimming and J lost 7 bases; unmatched junction nucleotides: 9. The CDR3 loop is CASSQGDRGADGELFF. The CDR3 DNA sequence: TGCGCCAGCAGCCAGGGTGACAGGGGGGCGGACGGGGAGCTGTTTTTT.

The V and J genes are TRBV29-1 and TRBJ1-3; D is possibly TRBD1 (6 bases). CDR3 length: 17 residues. Germline loops: CDR1 SQVTM, CDR2 ANQGSEA. V lost 4 bases and J lost 4, with 23 bases in between. This chain's CDR3 is CSVAPLPTGLMGNTIYF. CDR3 in DNA: TGCAGCGTTGCTCCCTTACCTACAGGGTTGATGGGAAACACCATATATTTT.

The rearrangement links TRBV6-5 to TRBJ1-3, with D maybe TRBD1 (5 bases). The germline CDR1 and CDR2 sequences are MNHEY and SVGAGI. V dropped 0 bases and J dropped 0 bases, with 9 bases sitting between them. The CDR3 has 16 amino acids. In DNA, the CDR3 is TGTGCCAGCAGTTACTCCTCAGGGTACTCTGGAAACACCATATATTTT. Translating gives CASSYSSGYSGNTIYF.

The chain links TRBV28 to TRBJ1-6; maybe TRBD1 (5 bases). CDR1 is MDHEN, CDR2 SYDVKM, per germline. V lost 2 bases and J lost 7, with 24 bases in between. CDR3 length: 19 residues. The CDR3 coding sequence is TGTGCCAGCAGTTTAAGGGGAGGGTCCCCCGCTATGGGAAATTCACCCCTCCACTTT. This translates into CASSLRGGSPAMGNSPLHF. The full variable domain, completed using reference TRBV28 and TRBJ1-6, is DVKVTQSSRYLVKRTGEKVFLECVQDMDHENMFWYRQDPGLGLRLIYFSYDVKMKEKGDIPEGYSVSREKKERFSLILESASTNQTSMYLCASSLRGGSPAMGNSPLHFGNGTRLTVT.

The chain recombines TRBV7-8 with TRBJ2-7; D possibly corresponds to TRBD1 (6 bases). Germline CDR1 reads SGHVS; CDR2 reads FQNEAQ. The V end was cut by 4 bases, the J end by 4 bases, with 20 bases between. This CDR3 has 16 residues. CDR3 region: CASSWGTRNRKYEQYF. DNA for the CDR3: TGTGCCAGCAGCTGGGGGACACGTAATAGGAAGTACGAGCAGTACTTC.

V usage is TRBV19 and J usage is TRBJ1-2; 9 bases line up with TRBD1. Germline lookup yields CDR1 LNHDA and CDR2 SQIVND (reference sequence). This CDR3 has 16 residues. With V trimmed by 6 bases and J by 7 bases, 15 bases remained unmatched. The CDR3: CASSDRDRVFYAGYTF. CDR3 nucleotide sequence: TGTGCCAGTAGCGACCGGGACAGGGTATTTTATGCTGGCTACACCTTC. The variable domain in full, completed from reference TRBV19 and TRBJ1-2, reads DGGITQSPKYLFRKEGQNVTLSCEQNLNHDAMYWYRQDPGQGLRLIYYSQIVNDFQKGDIAEGYSVSREKKESFPLTVTSAQKNPTAFYLCASSDRDRVFYAGYTFGSGTRLTVV.

The chain links TRBV7-2 to TRBJ1-2, with a tentative D call TRBD1 (5 bases). In germline, CDR1 is SGHTA, CDR2 FQGNSA. This CDR3 is 14 amino acids long. Between the trimmed V and J ends, which lost 5 bases and 7 bases, there was a span of 17 bases. CDR3 DNA: TGTGCCAGCAGCCCTTTAGTCGCCGGGGGTGGCTACACCTTC. It is translated as CASSPLVAGGGYTF.

V gene TRBV7-2 combines with J gene TRBJ2-7; weak D call: TRBD1 (6 bases). The CDR3 has 14 amino acids. CDR1 is SGHTA and CDR2 is FQGNSA in the germline V gene. V lost 2 bases to trimming and J lost 4 bases, with 12 bases between them. The CDR3, as DNA: TGTGCCAGCAGCTTACAGGGGTCCGCGTACGAGCAGTACTTC. It encodes CASSLQGSAYEQYF.